This entry describes one TCR beta chain. What it recognizes is unknown. The V segment lost 4 bases and the J segment 5 bases; nucleotides outside the gene matches: 4. This CDR3 contains 13 residues. Germline V CDR1 and CDR2: SGHTA, FQGTGA. The protocol was immunoSEQ multiplex PCR, while the TCRdb copy is restricted to in-frame clones and leaves out a portion. The data hold fewer than 85,000 clones, with about 90% observed a single time. This sample is drawn from a study of OX40 agonist ivuxolimab in advanced cancers. For the study at large: The study enrolled dose-escalation patients with hepatocellular carcinoma, melanoma, renal cell or head and neck cancer. Overall study results and limits: Partial responders at 0.1-3.0 mg/kg showed near-lowest clonal expansion. In a subset of nonresponders, normalized T-cell clonal expansion was also low. At doses 0.1 to 3.0 mg/kg, CD4+ and CD8+ clones expanded.

The sequence was collected from an adult with an advanced solid tumor such as melanoma, head and neck, liver or kidney cancer. The sample in question was CD4+ or CD8+ T cells sorted from blood, obtained in a trial of the OX40 agonist ivuxolimab. The chain has TRBV7-3 and TRBJ1-2, with 7 nucleotides matching TRBD1. DNA of the CDR3: TGTGCCAGCAGCTCGGGGACAGTATATGGCTACACCTTC. Protein: CASSSGTVYGYTF.